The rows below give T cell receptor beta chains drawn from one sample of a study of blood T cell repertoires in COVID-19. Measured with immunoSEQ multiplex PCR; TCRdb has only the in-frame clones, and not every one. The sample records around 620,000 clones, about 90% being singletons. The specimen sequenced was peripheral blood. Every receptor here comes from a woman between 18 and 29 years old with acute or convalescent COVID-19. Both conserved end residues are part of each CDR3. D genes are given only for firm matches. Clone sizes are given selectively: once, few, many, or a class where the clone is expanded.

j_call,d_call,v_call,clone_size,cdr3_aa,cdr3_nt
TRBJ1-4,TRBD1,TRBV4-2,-,CASSQGGQGGEKLFF,TGTGCCAGCAGCCAAGGGGGACAGGGTGGCGAAAAACTGTTTTTT
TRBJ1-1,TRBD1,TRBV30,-,CAWSVLRVRGAAEAFF,TGTGCCTGGAGTGTACTTCGGGTCAGGGGGGCCGCTGAAGCTTTCTTT
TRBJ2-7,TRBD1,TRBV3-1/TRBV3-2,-,CASSQGTGGYEQYF,TGTGCCAGCAGCCAGGGCACAGGGGGTTACGAGCAGTACTTC
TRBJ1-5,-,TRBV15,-,CATSRDHLRQSQPQHF,TGTGCCACCAGCAGAGACCACCTTCGACAGAGCCAGCCCCAGCATTTT
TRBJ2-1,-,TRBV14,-,CASSQGGGRRNEQFF,TGTGCCAGCAGCCAAGGGGGGGGCAGGAGGAATGAGCAGTTCTTC
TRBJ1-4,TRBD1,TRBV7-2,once,CASSLVGTEVEKLFF,TGTGCCAGCAGCTTAGTGGGGACAGAGGTTGAAAAACTGTTTTTT
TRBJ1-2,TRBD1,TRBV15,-,CATSRSSGQRYGYTF,TGTGCCACCAGCAGATCTTCGGGACAGAGATATGGCTACACCTTC
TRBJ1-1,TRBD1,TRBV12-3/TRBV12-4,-,CASITGGTEAFF,TGTGCCAGCATAACAGGGGGCACTGAAGCTTTCTTT
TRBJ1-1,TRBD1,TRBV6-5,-,CASSPQGRTEAFF,TGTGCCAGCAGTCCACAGGGGCGAACTGAAGCTTTCTTT
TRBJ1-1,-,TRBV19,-,CASSIGQGWDTEAFF,TGTGCCAGTAGTATAGGGCAGGGCTGGGACACTGAAGCTTTCTTT
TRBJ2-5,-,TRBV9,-,CASSVRNQETQYF,TGTGCCAGCAGCGTGCGCAACCAAGAGACCCAGTACTTC
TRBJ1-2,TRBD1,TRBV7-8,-,CASSFPGQNYGYTF,TGTGCCAGCAGCTTCCCGGGACAGAATTATGGCTACACCTTC
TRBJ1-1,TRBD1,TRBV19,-,CASSIGTGGNTEAFF,TGTGCCAGTAGTATCGGGACAGGGGGGAACACTGAAGCTTTCTTT
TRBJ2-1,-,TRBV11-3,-,CASSRGLWSSYNEQFF,TGTGCCAGCAGCCGAGGGCTTTGGAGCTCCTACAATGAGCAGTTCTTC
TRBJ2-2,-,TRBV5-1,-,CASSHSPGELFF,TGCGCCAGCAGCCACAGCCCCGGGGAGCTGTTTTTT